The 9 T cell receptor beta chains given below trace back to one sample, sequenced in a study of cytotoxic CD8 clonotypes in ibrutinib-treated CLL. TCRdb keeps only in-frame clones here, not all; method: immunoSEQ multiplex PCR. The repertoire holds about 300,000 clones, with less than 85% as singletons. This sample comprised PBMCs, obtained at disease progression, from a patient treated with ibrutinib. These receptors originate from a human donor with chronic lymphocytic leukemia.

The chain links TRBV7-3 to TRBJ2-3; 11 positions match TRBD1. CDR3 length equals 15 residues. The V gene end was trimmed by 4 bases and the J gene end by 4 bases; junction bases not matched to a gene: 4. Germline V gives CDR1 SGHTA, CDR2 FQGTGA. The CDR3 region has the DNA TGTGCCAGCAGCTCAGGACAGGGGGCCTCAGATACGCAGTATTTT. Translated: CASSSGQGASDTQYF.

The V call is TRBV6-5, the J call TRBJ2-1, with D perhaps assigned TRBD1 or TRBD2 (6 bases each). Germline V gene lookup returns CDR1 MNHEY and CDR2 SVGAGI. The V gene lost 6 bases and the J gene lost 7 bases, with 19 bases spanning the gap. CDR3 size: 15 residues. This CDR3 is CASSRRGGGVNEQFF. Here the CDR3 DNA reads TGTGCCAGCAGCCGAAGAGGAGGGGGAGTGAATGAGCAGTTCTTC.

The chain employs TRBV19 and TRBJ2-2, with 8 bases that match TRBD2. V shed 2 bases and J 4 bases; nucleotides not matched to a gene: 3. Germline V gene lookup returns CDR1 LNHDA and CDR2 SQIVND (reference sequence). This CDR3 has 15 amino acids. Here the CDR3 reads CASSIFAGGTGELFF. CDR3 in DNA: TGTGCCAGTAGTATATTTGCGGGAGGCACCGGGGAGCTGTTTTTT. The variable domain in full, with the rest retrieved from reference TRBV19 and TRBJ2-2, is DGGITQSPKYLFRKEGQNVTLSCEQNLNHDAMYWYRQDPGQGLRLIYYSQIVNDFQKGDIAEGYSVSREKKESFPLTVTSAQKNPTAFYLCASSIFAGGTGELFFGEGSRLTVL.

The genes are TRBV29-1 and TRBJ1-2; D possibly corresponds to TRBD1 (5 bases). The germline gives CDR1 SQVTM, CDR2 ANQGSEA. V was pared by 3 bases and J by 0 bases, with 11 bases between. The CDR3 loop spans 14 amino acids. The CDR3 loop reads CSVDDLGPNYGYTF. In nucleotides, the CDR3 is TGCAGCGTTGACGATTTGGGGCCTAACTATGGCTACACCTTC. Together with reference TRBV29-1 and TRBJ1-2, the CDR3 gives the full variable domain: SAVISQKPSRDICQRGTSLTIQCQVDSQVTMMFWYRQQPGQSLTLIATANQGSEATYESGFVIDKFPISRPNLTFSTLTVSNMSPEDSSIYLCSVDDLGPNYGYTFGSGTRLTVV.

The gene calls are TRBV5-6 and TRBJ1-2; D call uncertain. The CDR3 loop spans 15 amino acids. V was cut by 3 bases and J by 1 base, with 13 bases left in between. Germline V gives CDR1 SGHDT, CDR2 YYEEEE. This chain's CDR3 is CASSSPEQINYGYTF. The CDR3 nucleotides read TGTGCCAGCAGCTCCCCGGAACAAATTAACTATGGCTACACCTTC. Variable domain in full (rest from reference TRBV5-6 and TRBJ1-2): DAGVTQSPTHLIKTRGQQVTLRCSPKSGHDTVSWYQQALGQGPQFIFQYYEEEERQRGNFPDRFSGHQFPNYSSELNVNALLLGDSALYLCASSSPEQINYGYTFGSGTRLTVV.

The chain carries TRBV5-1 and TRBJ2-7; TRBD1 might be the D (5 bases). Germline V gene sequence: CDR1 SGHRS, CDR2 YFSETQ. This CDR3 is 16 amino acids long. The V and J ends lost 0 bases and 3 bases respectively, with 16 bases between them. The CDR3 sequence is CASSLVAGPTNYEQYF. The CDR3 DNA reads TGCGCCAGCAGCTTGGTGGCAGGGCCTACGAACTACGAGCAGTACTTC.

Points on this clone: One junction end does not reproduce the germline sequence, and a read error may be involved. The chain has TRBV6-1 and TRBJ1-2, with D tentatively TRBD1 (5 bases). CDR3 length equals 15 residues. Germline lookup yields CDR1 MNHNS and CDR2 SASEGT. The CDR3 nucleotides read TGTGCCAGCAGCTCATCCTTGGGGGGTTTCTATGGCAACACCTTC. This codes for CASSSSLGGFYGNTF.

V is TRBV6-5 and J is TRBJ2-3, with 13 nucleotides matching TRBD2. The germline gives CDR1 MNHEY, CDR2 SVGAGI. CDR3 length: 13 amino acids. After removal of 9 bases from V and 6 bases from J, the junction contained 3 bases not matched to a gene. The CDR3 DNA is TGTGCCAGTGGGACTAGCGGGGCCGATACGCAGTATTTT. Encoded protein: CASGTSGADTQYF.

The chain's CDR3 is CASSLGSLQRGALAVAKNIQYF. The CDR3 coding sequence is TGTGCCAGCAGCTTAGGGTCCCTCCAGCGGGGGGCCCTCGCCGTAGCCAAAAACATTCAGTACTTC. The chain carries TRBV7-8 and TRBJ2-4; 9 nucleotides match TRBD2. The CDR3 has 22 residues. Germline V gene lookup returns CDR1 SGHVS and CDR2 FQNEAQ. V shed 1 base and J 0 bases; nucleotides not matched to a gene: 19.